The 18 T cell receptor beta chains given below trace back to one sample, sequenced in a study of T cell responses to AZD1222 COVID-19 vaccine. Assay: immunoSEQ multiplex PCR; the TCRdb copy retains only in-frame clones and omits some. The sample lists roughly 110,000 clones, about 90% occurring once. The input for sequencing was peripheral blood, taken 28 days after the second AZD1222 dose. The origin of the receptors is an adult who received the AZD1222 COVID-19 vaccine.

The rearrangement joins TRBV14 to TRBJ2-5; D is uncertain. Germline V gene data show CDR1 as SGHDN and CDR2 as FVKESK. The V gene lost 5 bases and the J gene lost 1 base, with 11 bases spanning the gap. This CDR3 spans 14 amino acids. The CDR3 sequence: CASSSRHIQETQYF. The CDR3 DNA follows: TGTGCCAGCAGCTCCCGACACATCCAAGAGACCCAGTACTTC.

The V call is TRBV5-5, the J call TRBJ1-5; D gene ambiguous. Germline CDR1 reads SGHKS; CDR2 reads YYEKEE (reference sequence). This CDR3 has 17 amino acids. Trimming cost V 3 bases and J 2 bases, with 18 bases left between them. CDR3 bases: TGTGCCAGCAGCTCGGACGGATTGTCTTGGGGCAATCAGCCCCAGCATTTT. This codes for CASSSDGLSWGNQPQHF.

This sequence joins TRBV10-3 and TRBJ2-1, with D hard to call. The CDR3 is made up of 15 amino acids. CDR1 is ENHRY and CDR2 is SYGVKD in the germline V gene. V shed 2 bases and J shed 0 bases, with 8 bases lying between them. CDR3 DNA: TGTGCCATCAGTGAGGAGGACCCCTCCTACAATGAGCAGTTCTTC. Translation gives CAISEEDPSYNEQFF.

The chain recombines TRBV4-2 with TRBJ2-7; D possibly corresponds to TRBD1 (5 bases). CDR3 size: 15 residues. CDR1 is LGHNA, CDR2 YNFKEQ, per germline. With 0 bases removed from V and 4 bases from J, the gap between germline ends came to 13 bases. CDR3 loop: CASSQDVTAGYEQYF. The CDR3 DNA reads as TGTGCCAGCAGCCAAGACGTGACAGCCGGTTACGAGCAGTACTTC.

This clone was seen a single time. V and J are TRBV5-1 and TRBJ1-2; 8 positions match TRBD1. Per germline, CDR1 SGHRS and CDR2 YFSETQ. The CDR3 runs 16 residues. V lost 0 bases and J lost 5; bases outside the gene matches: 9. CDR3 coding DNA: TGCGCCAGCAGCTTGGAGAACCAGGGGGCAGGGTATGGCTACACCTTC. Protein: CASSLENQGAGYGYTF.

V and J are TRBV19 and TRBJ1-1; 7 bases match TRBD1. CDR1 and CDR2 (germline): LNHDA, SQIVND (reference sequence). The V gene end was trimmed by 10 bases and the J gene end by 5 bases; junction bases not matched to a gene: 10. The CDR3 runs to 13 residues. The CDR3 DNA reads TGTGCCATTTCTCAGGGGGACTGTACTGAAGCTTTCTTT. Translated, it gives CAISQGDCTEAFF.

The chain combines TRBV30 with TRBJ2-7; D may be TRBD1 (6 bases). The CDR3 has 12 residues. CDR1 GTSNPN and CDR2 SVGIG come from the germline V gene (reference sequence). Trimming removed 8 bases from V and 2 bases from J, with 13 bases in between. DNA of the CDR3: TGTGCCGCGAGGCCAGGGGCCTACGAGCAGTACTTC. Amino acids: CAARPGAYEQYF.

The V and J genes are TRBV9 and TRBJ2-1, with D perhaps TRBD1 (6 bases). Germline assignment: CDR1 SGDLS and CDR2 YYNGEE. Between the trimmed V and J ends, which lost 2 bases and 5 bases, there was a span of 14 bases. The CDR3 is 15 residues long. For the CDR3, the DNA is TGTGCCAGCAGCGTTTCACAGGGAGCAAACAATGAGCAGTTCTTC. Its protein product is CASSVSQGANNEQFF.

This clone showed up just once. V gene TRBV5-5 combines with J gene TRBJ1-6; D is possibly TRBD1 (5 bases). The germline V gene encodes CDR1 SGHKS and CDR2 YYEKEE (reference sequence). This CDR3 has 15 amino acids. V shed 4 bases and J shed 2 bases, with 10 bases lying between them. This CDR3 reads CASSSTGAYNSPLHF. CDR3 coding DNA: TGTGCCAGCAGCAGTACAGGCGCCTATAATTCACCCCTCCACTTT.

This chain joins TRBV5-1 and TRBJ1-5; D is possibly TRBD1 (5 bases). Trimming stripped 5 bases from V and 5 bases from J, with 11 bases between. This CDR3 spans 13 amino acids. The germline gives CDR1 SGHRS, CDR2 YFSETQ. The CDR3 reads CASSTGVDQPQHF. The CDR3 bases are TGCGCCAGCAGTACAGGAGTCGATCAGCCCCAGCATTTT.

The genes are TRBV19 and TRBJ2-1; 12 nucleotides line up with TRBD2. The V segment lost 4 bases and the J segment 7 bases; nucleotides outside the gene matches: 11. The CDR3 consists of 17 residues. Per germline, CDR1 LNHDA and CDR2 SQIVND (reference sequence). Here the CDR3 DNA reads TGTGCCAGTAGTAAGCTAGCGGGAGGGCTTGTTGCGAATGAGCAGTTCTTC. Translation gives CASSKLAGGLVANEQFF.

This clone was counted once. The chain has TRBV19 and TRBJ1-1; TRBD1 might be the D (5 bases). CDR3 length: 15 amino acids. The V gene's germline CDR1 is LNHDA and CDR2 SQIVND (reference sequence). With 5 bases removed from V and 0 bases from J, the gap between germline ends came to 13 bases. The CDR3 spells CASSQGTGMNTEAFF. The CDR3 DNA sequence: TGTGCCAGTAGTCAAGGGACGGGAATGAACACTGAAGCTTTCTTT.

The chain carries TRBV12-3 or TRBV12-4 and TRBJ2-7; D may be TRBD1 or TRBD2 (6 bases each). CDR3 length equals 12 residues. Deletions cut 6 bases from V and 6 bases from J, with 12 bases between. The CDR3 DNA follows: TGTGCCAGCAGCTCACAGGGAGGCGAGCAGTACTTC. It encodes CASSSQGGEQYF.

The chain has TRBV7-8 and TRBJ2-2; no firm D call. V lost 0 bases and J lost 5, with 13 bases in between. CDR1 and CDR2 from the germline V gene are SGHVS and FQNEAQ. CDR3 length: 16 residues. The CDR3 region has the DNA TGTGCCAGCAGCTTAGCATTTTCGAGTTCGACCGGGGAGCTGTTTTTT. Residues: CASSLAFSSSTGELFF.

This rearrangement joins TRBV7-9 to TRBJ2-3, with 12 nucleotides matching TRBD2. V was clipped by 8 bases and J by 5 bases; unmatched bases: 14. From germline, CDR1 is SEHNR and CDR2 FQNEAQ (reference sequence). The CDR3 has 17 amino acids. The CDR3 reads CASSGLAGPQGRDTQYF. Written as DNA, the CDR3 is TGTGCCAGCTCCGGACTAGCGGGGCCTCAAGGGAGAGATACGCAGTATTTT. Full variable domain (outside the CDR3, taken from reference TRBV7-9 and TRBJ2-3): DTGVSQNPRHKITKRGQNVTFRCDPISEHNRLYWYRQTLGQGPEFLTYFQNEAQLEKSRLLSDRFSAERPKGSFSTLEIQRTEQGDSAMYLCASSGLAGPQGRDTQYFGPGTRLTVL.

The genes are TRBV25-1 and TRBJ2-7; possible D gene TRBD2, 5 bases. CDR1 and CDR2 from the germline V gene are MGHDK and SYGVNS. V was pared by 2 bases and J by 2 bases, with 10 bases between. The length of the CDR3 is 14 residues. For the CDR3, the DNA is TGTGCCAGCAGTGAACTTGGACTCACCTACGAGCAGTACTTC. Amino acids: CASSELGLTYEQYF.

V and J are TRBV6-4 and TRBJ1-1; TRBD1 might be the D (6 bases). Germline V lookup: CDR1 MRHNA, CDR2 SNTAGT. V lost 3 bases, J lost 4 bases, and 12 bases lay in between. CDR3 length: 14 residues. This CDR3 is CASSETGTVTEAFF. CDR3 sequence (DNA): TGTGCCAGCAGTGAAACAGGGACGGTCACTGAAGCTTTCTTT.

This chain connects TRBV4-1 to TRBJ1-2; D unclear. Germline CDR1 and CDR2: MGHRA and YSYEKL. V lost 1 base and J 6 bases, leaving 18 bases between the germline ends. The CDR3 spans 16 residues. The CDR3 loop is CASSQGSGGSKDGYTF. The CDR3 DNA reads TGCGCCAGCAGCCAAGGGAGCGGCGGATCAAAAGATGGCTACACCTTC.